The rows below give T cell receptor beta chains drawn from one sample of a study of radiotherapy plus CTLA-4 blockade in lung cancer. This table comes from immunoSEQ multiplex PCR, and its TCRdb copy is limited to in-frame clones, with some not included. Of approximately 28,000 clones in the sample, 75% to 85% were seen once. Material: peripheral blood, obtained from a patient treated with radiotherapy plus ipilimumab. These receptors were obtained from a human donor with non-small cell lung cancer that progressed on radiotherapy plus ipilimumab. The CDR3 runs from the conserved cysteine through the conserved F or W. Not all rows give a size; the values are once, few, many and, for expanded clones, a class.

abundance | j_gene | v_gene | CDR3aa
- | TRBJ2-3 | TRBV19 | CASSTRASTDTQYF
- | TRBJ2-3 | TRBV10-3 | CAISGGADTQYF
- | TRBJ1-1 | TRBV7-9 | CASSLGRLLNTEAFF
- | TRBJ1-2 | TRBV5-4 | CASSPDSRNGYTF
- | TRBJ1-1 | TRBV28 | CASSSTGDTEAFF
- | TRBJ2-1 | TRBV9 | CASSVLAGERGEQFF
- | TRBJ2-1 | TRBV5-1 | CASSPQISGSIYNEQFF
- | TRBJ1-1 | TRBV19 | CASSTGGGEAFF
- | TRBJ2-2 | TRBV28 | CASSLRWGLAHTGELFF
- | TRBJ2-2 | TRBV27 | CASSLEGDRGMVTGELFF
- | TRBJ1-2 | TRBV10-3 | CATLGGSNYGYTF
- | TRBJ2-1 | TRBV19 | CASSIGGNNEQFF
- | TRBJ1-2 | TRBV20-1 | CSASPAYGYTF
- | TRBJ2-7 | TRBV6-6 | CASSLAGGPYEQYF
- | TRBJ2-2 | TRBV4-1 | CASSQGGGAGNTGELFF
- | TRBJ1-1 | TRBV19 | CASSIGQGVITEAFF
- | TRBJ1-3 | TRBV9 | CASSSQGTTGNTIYF
- | TRBJ2-1 | TRBV5-6 | CASSFSLASSYNEQFF
- | TRBJ2-1 | TRBV5-6 | CASSLDRDTNNEQFF
- | TRBJ2-1 | TRBV19 | CASSIVYNRYNEQFF
few | TRBJ2-5 | TRBV7-9 | CASSPGLAGAWRETQYF
- | TRBJ1-1 | TRBV7-3 | CASSLFGQQNTEAFF
- | TRBJ1-1 | TRBV7-8 | CASSPGGEAFF
once | TRBJ2-6 | TRBV28 | CASSSRDTFSGANVLTF
- | TRBJ1-5 | TRBV21-1 | CASSKAGLIWHF
- | TRBJ1-2 | TRBV30 | CAWSWGGGYTF
- | TRBJ1-4 | TRBV18 | CASSRTGTGSEKLFF
- | TRBJ2-2 | TRBV28 | CASSLFAGELFF
- | TRBJ1-3 | TRBV7-6 | CASSLTPTGSSGNTIYF
- | TRBJ2-1 | TRBV19 | CASSNGGPSYNEQFF
- | TRBJ1-1 | TRBV5-1 | CASSFDARQTEAFF
- | TRBJ1-4 | TRBV28 | CASSLTATPNEKLFF
- | TRBJ1-2 | TRBV5-4 | CASSLDGGRGTDYGYTF
few | TRBJ1-5 | TRBV7-4 | CASTLGGAEPQHF
few | TRBJ1-1 | TRBV4-1 | CASSLEGGGTEAFF
- | TRBJ1-1 | TRBV5-1 | CASSVGTGQGPEAFF
- | TRBJ2-7 | TRBV4-1 | CASSPSSGTYEQYF
- | TRBJ2-3 | TRBV4-1 | CASSQAPGQGVTDTQYF
- | TRBJ2-7 | TRBV5-1 | CASSLAQGGEQYF
- | TRBJ2-5 | TRBV27 | CASSFARGTGPTTQYF
once | TRBJ2-5 | TRBV7-9 | CASSQYVGSQETQYF
- | TRBJ1-6 | TRBV7-2 | CASSSRIGFDSYNSPLHF
- | TRBJ2-7 | TRBV6-5 | CASSYSTRSYEQYF
- | TRBJ1-1 | TRBV28 | CASSLQGWTEAFF
- | TRBJ1-3 | TRBV7-2 | CASSGNTIYF
- | TRBJ2-3 | TRBV28 | CASSLRKGRGSPTDTQYF
- | TRBJ1-1 | TRBV5-1 | CASSADGTGVDTEAFF
- | TRBJ2-1 | TRBV28 | CASSFGDEQFF